Listed here is a single TCR beta chain. This clonotype was recorded many times. No antigen is known for it. No quality values exist for individual bases; no much larger clone is one base distant. The CDR3 sequence holds 17 residues, the cysteine and phenylalanine included. This entry keeps only the CDR3 DNA: 51 bases, framed from base 1. V lost 3 bases and J lost 0 bases; the stretch between them is 17 bases long. CDR1 and CDR2 were assigned from the germline V gene as SGHRS and YFSETQ. These data come from a study of identical twins (dated by TCRdb to 2016 to 2017). Regarding the study in general: The study deep-sequenced TCR alpha and beta repertoires from monozygotic twins, unrelated adults of various ages and cord blood to test whether fetal clonotypes persist. To rule out contamination, replicate twin experiments were performed at different times with different library preparation protocols. What the authors observed across the whole study: Invariant T cells such as MAIT and iNKT could partly confound zero-insertion analyses, though diverse VJ usage argued against this for most clonotypes. In beta out-of-frame sequences, excess twin sharing was weaker, because having fewer shared sequences lowered the signal-to-noise ratio. Recombination models systematically underestimated out-of-frame TCR alpha sharing in monozygotic twins but agreed with sharing between unrelated individuals. Abundant cord blood beta clonotypes carried fewer insertions; young adult naive repertoires showed a weaker similar trend, while memory repertoires showed none. Because the same donors could not be followed over many years, conclusions were based on cross-sectional statistical analysis. Compared with coincidental sharing between unrelated individuals, an excess of low generation-probability sequences was observed among out-of-frame TCR alpha sequences shared between twins.

Libraries were built with 5' RACE. TCRdb lists the instrument as Illumina HiSeq 2000. A universal primer binding site was introduced by template switching, and a unique molecular identifier was present in the final cDNA, enabling accurate counting of TCR cDNA molecules. Specific primers in the conserved constant-segment region were used to synthesize first-strand cDNA for TCR alpha and beta chains. To control for contamination, every cDNA library was double barcoded, receiving both a SMART-Mk sample barcode and Illumina barcodes. Two successive PCR steps introduced TruSeq adapter sequences along with Illumina sample barcodes. The Illumina HiSeq platform was used with custom primers to sequence TCR alpha and beta cDNA libraries. On the study's bioinformatics: MiGEC was used to process raw reads and extract unique molecular identifiers, and MiXCR was used to find CDR3 positions. For each individual, recombination models were inferred using an EM algorithm with the repgenHMM and IGoR tools. Shared clonotypes were analyzed with the tcR package in R, and sharing was normalized by the product of cloneset sizes. To study raw recombination free of thymic and clonal selection effects, out-of-frame nonproductive sequences were analyzed. The public sequencing data were trimmed at Q25 with fastp and processed into clonotypes with MiXCR by TCRdb, which kept only in-frame beta chains. For every CDR3 protein sequence, its rows merge into one entry that carries the most common genes and DNA. The V and J calls were not made by the authors but by TCRdb's processing. Counted in this sample were fewer than 350,000 distinct CDR3 sequences; roughly 8.6% of them appeared once. Roughly 2% of the sample lies in the top ten.

Every donor was a healthy Caucasian. The twin cohort comprised three pairs of female monozygotic twins, all aged about 18 to 29 years. Miltenyi CD45RO+ enrichment and human naive T-cell isolation kits were used to isolate memory (CD45RO+) and naive T cells from PBMC. These sequences were also reported in another study, on yellow fever vaccine responses in identical twins. As the second publication notes: According to the authors, the vaccine-induced T cell response in identical twins seemed to be partly convergent and partly specific to each individual. In the study, vaccine-responding T cell clones were precisely tracked in identical twins.

The chain is assembled from TRBV5-1 and TRBJ2-3; the D gene assignment is ambiguous. The sample consisted of memory (CD45RO+) T cells sorted from blood. The cell subset or site label on this specimen signifies: CD45RO+ enriched T cells. The receptor was isolated from a woman younger than 30 in good health. CDR3 protein: CASSSFTRRTSTDTQYF. In nucleotides, the sequence is TGCGCCAGCAGCTCCTTTACCCGACGAACTAGCACAGATACGCAGTATTTT.